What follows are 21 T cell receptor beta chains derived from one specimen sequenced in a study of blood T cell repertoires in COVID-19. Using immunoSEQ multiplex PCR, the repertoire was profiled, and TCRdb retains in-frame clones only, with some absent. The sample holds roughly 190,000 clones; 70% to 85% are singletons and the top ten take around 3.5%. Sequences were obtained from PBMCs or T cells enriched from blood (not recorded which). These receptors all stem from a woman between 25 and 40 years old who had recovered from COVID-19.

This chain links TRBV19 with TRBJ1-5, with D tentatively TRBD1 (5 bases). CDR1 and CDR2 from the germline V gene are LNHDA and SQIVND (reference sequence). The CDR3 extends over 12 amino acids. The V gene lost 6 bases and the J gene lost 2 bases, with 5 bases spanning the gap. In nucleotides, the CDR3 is TGTGCCAGTAGACAGGGCAATCAGCCCCAGCATTTT. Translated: CASRQGNQPQHF.

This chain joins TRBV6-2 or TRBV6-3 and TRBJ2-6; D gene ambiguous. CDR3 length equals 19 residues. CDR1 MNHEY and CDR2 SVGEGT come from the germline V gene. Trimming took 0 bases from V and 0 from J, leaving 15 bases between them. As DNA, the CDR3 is TGTGCCAGCAGTTACTCGAGTCCGGGTACCTACTCTGGGGCCAACGTCCTGACTTTC. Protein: CASSYSSPGTYSGANVLTF.

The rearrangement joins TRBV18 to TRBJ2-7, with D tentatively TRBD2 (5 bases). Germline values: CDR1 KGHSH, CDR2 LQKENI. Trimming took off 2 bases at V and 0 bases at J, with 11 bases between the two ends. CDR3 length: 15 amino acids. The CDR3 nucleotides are TGTGCCAGCTCACCATACGGACTTAGCTCCTACGAGCAGTACTTC. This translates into CASSPYGLSSYEQYF.

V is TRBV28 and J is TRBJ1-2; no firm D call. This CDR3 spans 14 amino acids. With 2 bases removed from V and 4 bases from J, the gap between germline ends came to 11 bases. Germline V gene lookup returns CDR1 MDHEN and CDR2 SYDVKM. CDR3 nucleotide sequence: TGTGCCAGCAGTTTACCGGGCCGGGGCTATGGCTACACCTTC. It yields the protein CASSLPGRGYGYTF.

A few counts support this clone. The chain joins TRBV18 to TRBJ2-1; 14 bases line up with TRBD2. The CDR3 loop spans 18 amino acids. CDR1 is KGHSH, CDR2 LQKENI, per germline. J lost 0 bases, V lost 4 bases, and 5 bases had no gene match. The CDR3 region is CASSRRLAGGSSYNEQFF. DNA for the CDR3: TGTGCCAGCTCACGTAGACTAGCGGGGGGGAGCTCCTACAATGAGCAGTTCTTC.

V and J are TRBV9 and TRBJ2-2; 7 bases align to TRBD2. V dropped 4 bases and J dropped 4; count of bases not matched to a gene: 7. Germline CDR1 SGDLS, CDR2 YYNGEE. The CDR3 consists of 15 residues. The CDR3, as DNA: TGTGCCAGCAGCTCGGGGGGTCTGGGCACCGGGGAGCTGTTTTTT. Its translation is CASSSGGLGTGELFF.

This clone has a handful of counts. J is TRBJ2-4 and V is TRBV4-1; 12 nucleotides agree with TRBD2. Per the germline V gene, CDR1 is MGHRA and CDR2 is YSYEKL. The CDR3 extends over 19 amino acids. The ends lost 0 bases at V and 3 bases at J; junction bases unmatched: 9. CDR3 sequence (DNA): TGCGCCAGCAGCCAAGATCGGGAAAGACTAGCGGGAGACAAAAACATTCAGTACTTC. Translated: CASSQDRERLAGDKNIQYF.

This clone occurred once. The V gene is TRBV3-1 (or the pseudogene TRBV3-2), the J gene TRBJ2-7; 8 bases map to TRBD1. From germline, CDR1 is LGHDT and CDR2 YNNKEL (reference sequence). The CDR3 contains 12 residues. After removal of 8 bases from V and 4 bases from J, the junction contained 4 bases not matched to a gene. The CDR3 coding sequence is TGTGCCAGCCTCGGGACAGGTTACGAGCAGTACTTC. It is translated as CASLGTGYEQYF.

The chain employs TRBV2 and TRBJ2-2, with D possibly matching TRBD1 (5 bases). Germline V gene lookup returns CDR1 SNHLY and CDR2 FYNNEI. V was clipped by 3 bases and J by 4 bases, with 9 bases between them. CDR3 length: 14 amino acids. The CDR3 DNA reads TGTGCCAGCAGTGACAGGGTGAGCACCGGGGAGCTGTTTTTT. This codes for CASSDRVSTGELFF.

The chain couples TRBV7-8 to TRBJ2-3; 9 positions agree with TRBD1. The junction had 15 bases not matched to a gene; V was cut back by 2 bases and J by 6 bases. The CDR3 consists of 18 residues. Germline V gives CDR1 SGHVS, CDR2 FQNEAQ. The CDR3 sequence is CASSLMRFGQGKRDTQYF. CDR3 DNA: TGTGCCAGCAGCTTAATGCGTTTCGGACAGGGGAAAAGGGATACGCAGTATTTT.

CDR3 in DNA: TGTGCCAGCAGTTTAGGGCTGGGGCCCCCCTTTGGCTACACCTTC. Translation: CASSLGLGPPFGYTF. V and J are TRBV27 and TRBJ1-2; D might be TRBD1 (5 bases). Germline loops: CDR1 MNHEY, CDR2 SMNVEV (reference sequence). Deletions cut 2 bases from V and 7 bases from J, with 17 bases between. CDR3 size: 15 residues.

CDR3 nucleotides: TGTGCCAGCAGCCAAGGGGTGAATCAGCCCCAGCATTTT. It encodes CASSQGVNQPQHF. J is TRBJ1-5 and V is TRBV11-2; D possibly corresponds to TRBD1 (5 bases). Germline V lookup: CDR1 SGHAT, CDR2 FQNNGV. V was shortened by 5 bases and J by 4 bases, with 9 bases between the two germline ends. The length of the CDR3 is 13 residues.

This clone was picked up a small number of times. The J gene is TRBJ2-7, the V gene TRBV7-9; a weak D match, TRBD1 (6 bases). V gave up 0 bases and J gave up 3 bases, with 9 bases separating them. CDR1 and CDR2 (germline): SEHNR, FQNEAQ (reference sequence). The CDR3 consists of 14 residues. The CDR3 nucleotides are TGTGCCAGCAGCTTAGCGACAGGACTCTACGAGCAGTACTTC. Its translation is CASSLATGLYEQYF.

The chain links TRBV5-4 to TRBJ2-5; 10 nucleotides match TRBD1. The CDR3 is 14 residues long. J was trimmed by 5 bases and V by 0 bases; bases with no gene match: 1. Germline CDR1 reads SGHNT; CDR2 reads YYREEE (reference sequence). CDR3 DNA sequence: TGTGCCAGCAGCTTGGGGGGACAGGGGGAGACCCAGTACTTC. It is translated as CASSLGGQGETQYF.

CDR3 coding DNA: TGCAGCGTGGGGACAGACGAGGTTAACTATGGCTACACCTTC. Protein: CSVGTDEVNYGYTF. The V and J genes are TRBV29-1 and TRBJ1-2; 7 bases are a match to TRBD1. CDR3 length: 14 amino acids. Germline CDR1 SQVTM, CDR2 ANQGSEA. After removal of 6 bases from V and 1 base from J, the junction contained 8 bases not matched to a gene.

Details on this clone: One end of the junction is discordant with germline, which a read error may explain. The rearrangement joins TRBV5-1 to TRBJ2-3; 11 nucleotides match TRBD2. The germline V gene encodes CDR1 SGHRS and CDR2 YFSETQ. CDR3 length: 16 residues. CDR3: CASSLASGRTTGTQYF. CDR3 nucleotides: TGCGCCAGCAGCCTGGCTAGCGGGAGGACCACAGGTACGCAGTATTTT.

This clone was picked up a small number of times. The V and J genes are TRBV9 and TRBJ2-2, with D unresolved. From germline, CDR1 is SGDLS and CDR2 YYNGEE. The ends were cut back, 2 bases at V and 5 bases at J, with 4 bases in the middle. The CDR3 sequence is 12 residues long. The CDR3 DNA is TGTGCCAGCAGCGTCCTAACCGGGGAGCTGTTTTTT. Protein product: CASSVLTGELFF.

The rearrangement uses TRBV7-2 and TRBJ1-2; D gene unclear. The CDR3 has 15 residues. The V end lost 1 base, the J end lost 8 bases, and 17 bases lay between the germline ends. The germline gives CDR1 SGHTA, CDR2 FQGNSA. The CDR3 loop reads CASSLGRVLSVGYTF. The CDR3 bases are TGTGCCAGCAGCTTAGGACGGGTTTTATCTGTCGGCTACACCTTC.

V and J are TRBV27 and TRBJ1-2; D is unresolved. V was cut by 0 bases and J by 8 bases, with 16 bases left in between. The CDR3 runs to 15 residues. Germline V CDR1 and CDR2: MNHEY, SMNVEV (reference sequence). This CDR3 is CASSLSSPPYPGYTF. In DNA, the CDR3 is TGTGCCAGCAGTTTATCATCTCCCCCTTATCCCGGCTACACCTTC.

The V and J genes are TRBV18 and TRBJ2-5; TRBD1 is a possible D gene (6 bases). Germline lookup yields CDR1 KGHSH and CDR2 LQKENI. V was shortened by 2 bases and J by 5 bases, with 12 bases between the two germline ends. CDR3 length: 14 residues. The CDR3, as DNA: TGTGCCAGCTCACCATTGGGGGCTGTGGAGACCCAGTACTTC. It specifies CASSPLGAVETQYF.

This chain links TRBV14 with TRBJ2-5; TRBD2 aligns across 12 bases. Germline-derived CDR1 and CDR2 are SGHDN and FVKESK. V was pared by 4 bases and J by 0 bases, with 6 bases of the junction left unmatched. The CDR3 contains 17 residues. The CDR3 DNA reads TGTGCCAGCAGCCTTTGGACTAGCGGGGTATACCAAGAGACCCAGTACTTC. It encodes CASSLWTSGVYQETQYF. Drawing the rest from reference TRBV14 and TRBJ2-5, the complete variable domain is EAGVTQFPSHSVIEKGQTVTLRCDPISGHDNLYWYRRVMGKEIKFLLHFVKESKQDESGMPNNRFLAERTGGTYSTLKVQPAELEDSGVYFCASSLWTSGVYQETQYFGPGTRLLVL.